The 27 T cell receptor beta chains below all came from one sample that was sequenced in a study of cytomegalovirus exposure and HLA in healthy donors. It was with 60 Vbeta and 13 Jbeta primers that the PCR ran. Produced via immunoSEQ multiplex PCR; TCRdb's table is partial and in-frame only. The sample yields fewer than 350,000 clones, 70% to 90% seen once. The sequencing sample was made of PBMCs. The receptors shown here come from a woman under 30 in good health and CMV-seronegative.

The V call is TRBV5-1, the J call TRBJ1-2; tentative D call: TRBD1 (6 bases). This CDR3 has 17 amino acids. Trimming stripped 1 base from V and 8 bases from J, with 24 bases between. CDR1 is SGHRS and CDR2 is YFSETQ in the germline V gene. CDR3 sequence reads: CASSLRPRDTGVGGYTF. The CDR3 nucleotides are TGCGCCAGCAGCTTGCGCCCACGGGACACCGGGGTCGGGGGCTACACCTTC.

The rearrangement uses TRBV5-5 and TRBJ1-2, with D maybe TRBD1 (5 bases). CDR1 SGHKS and CDR2 YYEKEE come from the germline V gene (reference sequence). V lost 6 bases to trimming and J lost 6 bases, with 12 bases between them. The length of the CDR3 is 12 residues. This CDR3 reads CASTYAGDGYTF. CDR3 nucleotide sequence: TGTGCCAGCACCTACGCGGGGGATGGCTACACCTTC.

V usage is TRBV6-5 and J usage is TRBJ2-3; perhaps TRBD2 as D (7 bases). This CDR3 spans 16 amino acids. Germline V gene data show CDR1 as MNHEY and CDR2 as SVGAGI. The V end lost 4 bases, the J end lost 0 bases, and 14 bases lay between the germline ends. CDR3 loop: CASSWRGGTSTDTQYF. CDR3 in DNA: TGTGCCAGCAGTTGGAGGGGGGGCACTAGCACAGATACGCAGTATTTT.

The rearrangement joins TRBV13 to TRBJ1-1, with D unresolved. Germline-derived CDR1 and CDR2 are PRHDT and FYEKMQ (reference sequence). The CDR3 contains 12 residues. Deletions cut 7 bases from V and 1 base from J, with 7 bases between. The CDR3 coding sequence is TGTGCCAGCACCTCGGGGAACACTGAAGCTTTCTTT. Residues: CASTSGNTEAFF.

The chain is built from TRBV18 and TRBJ2-3; D is unclear. The CDR3 is 12 amino acids. Germline V CDR1 and CDR2: KGHSH, LQKENI. With 8 bases removed from V and 5 bases from J, the gap between germline ends came to 11 bases. Written as DNA, the CDR3 is TGTGCCAGCGCGAACTACTTAGATACGCAGTATTTT. This codes for CASANYLDTQYF. The full variable domain, its missing parts supplied by reference TRBV18 and TRBJ2-3, is NAGVMQNPRHLVRRRGQEARLRCSPMKGHSHVYWYRQLPEEGLKFMVYLQKENIIDESGMPKERFSAEFPKEGPSILRIQQVVRGDSAAYFCASANYLDTQYFGPGTRLTVL.

The chain combines TRBV9 with TRBJ1-2, with a possible D match to TRBD1 (6 bases). The V end lost 0 bases, the J end lost 10 bases, and 16 bases lay between the germline ends. Per the germline V gene, CDR1 is SGDLS and CDR2 is YYNGEE. CDR3 length: 14 residues. CDR3 bases: TGTGCCAGCAGCGTAGAACCAGGGGTAACTTACTACACCTTC. This gives the protein CASSVEPGVTYYTF.

V gene TRBV5-1 combines with J gene TRBJ2-1, with TRBD2 matching 14 bases. Germline V lookup: CDR1 SGHRS, CDR2 YFSETQ. The CDR3 is 17 residues long. After removal of 4 bases from V and 7 bases from J, the junction contained 10 bases not matched to a gene. CDR3 sequence reads: CASSSSFGTSGGNEQFF. CDR3 coding DNA: TGCGCCAGCAGCAGTTCCTTCGGGACTAGCGGGGGTAATGAGCAGTTCTTC.

Here the CDR3 reads CASSLGGLGGQSILTPTDTQYF. For the CDR3, the DNA is TGTGCCAGCAGCTTAGGGGGGCTCGGGGGGCAGTCGATCCTTACCCCCACAGATACGCAGTATTTT. The chain links TRBV7-6 to TRBJ2-3, with a weak D call TRBD2 (7 bases). This CDR3 has 22 residues. CDR1 and CDR2 from the germline V gene are SGHVS and FNYEAQ. The germline V and J ends were trimmed by 1 base and 2 bases, with 31 bases remaining between them. Combining the CDR3 with reference TRBV7-6 and TRBJ2-3 gives the whole variable domain GAGVSQSPRYKVTKRGQDVALRCDPISGHVSLYWYRQALGQGPEFLTYFNYEAQQDKSGLPNDRFSAERPEGSISTLTIQRTEQRDSAMYRCASSLGGLGGQSILTPTDTQYFGPGTRLTVL.

V is TRBV19 and J is TRBJ1-3; no clear D gene. CDR3 length: 15 amino acids. The V end lost 3 bases, the J end lost 7 bases, and 16 bases lay between the germline ends. Per the germline V gene, CDR1 is LNHDA and CDR2 is SQIVND (reference sequence). The CDR3: CASSISSADGNTIYF. In DNA, the CDR3 is TGTGCCAGTAGTATCAGTTCCGCCGACGGGAACACCATATATTTT.

The chain is built from TRBV27 and TRBJ2-1; TRBD2 matches 7 bases. Germline V gives CDR1 MNHEY, CDR2 SMNVEV (reference sequence). With V trimmed by 2 bases and J by 2 bases, 15 bases remained unmatched. The CDR3 spans 19 residues. CDR3 nucleotide sequence: TGTGCCAGCAGTTTACGCCAGATCCTTGGGGGGGTTGCCTACAATGAGCAGTTCTTC. Translating it yields CASSLRQILGGVAYNEQFF.

This chain connects TRBV7-2 to TRBJ2-3; 7 bases map to TRBD1. J was trimmed by 0 bases and V by 0 bases; bases with no gene match: 9. Germline V gene lookup returns CDR1 SGHTA and CDR2 FQGNSA. CDR3 length: 18 residues. In DNA, the CDR3 is TGTGCCAGCAGCTTAGCTGGTCCGACAGGGTCTAGCACAGATACGCAGTATTTT. Encoded protein: CASSLAGPTGSSTDTQYF.

The chain joins TRBV11-2 to TRBJ1-2; D is possibly TRBD1 (5 bases). The CDR3 extends over 15 amino acids. Trimming removed 5 bases from V and 3 bases from J, with 16 bases in between. The V gene's germline CDR1 is SGHAT and CDR2 FQNNGV. This chain's CDR3 is CASSLGGVLDYGYTF. CDR3 nucleotide sequence: TGTGCCAGCAGCCTGGGGGGAGTGTTAGACTATGGCTACACCTTC.

The chain is built from TRBV7-6 and TRBJ1-4; tentatively, D is TRBD1 (5 bases). This CDR3 has 16 residues. Deletions cut 1 base from V and 7 bases from J, with 16 bases between. Germline V lookup: CDR1 SGHVS, CDR2 FNYEAQ. The CDR3: CASSLEAGAGGEKLFF. The CDR3, as DNA: TGTGCCAGCAGCTTAGAGGCGGGCGCGGGGGGTGAAAAACTGTTTTTT.

The V gene is TRBV19, the J gene TRBJ2-1, with a possible D match to TRBD2 (5 bases). Germline values: CDR1 LNHDA, CDR2 SQIVND (reference sequence). CDR3 length: 18 amino acids. Trimming cost V 5 bases and J 0 bases, with 20 bases left between them. CDR3 in DNA: TGTGCCAGTAGTCCGACTTCGGGGTTAGCCCTCTCCTACAATGAGCAGTTCTTC. Translated, it gives CASSPTSGLALSYNEQFF.

The chain combines TRBV19 with TRBJ1-5; TRBD1 is a possible D gene (5 bases). Germline V lookup: CDR1 LNHDA, CDR2 SQIVND (reference sequence). The CDR3 extends over 15 amino acids. V dropped 1 base and J dropped 0 bases, with 7 bases sitting between them. DNA of the CDR3: TGTGCCAGTAGTATAGGGACAATTAGCAATCAGCCCCAGCATTTT. Encoded protein: CASSIGTISNQPQHF.

This clone occurred once. This chain links TRBV5-6 with TRBJ2-3; D is possibly TRBD2 (6 bases). The CDR3 has 13 residues. V gave up 7 bases and J gave up 0 bases, with 9 bases separating them. Germline-derived CDR1 and CDR2 are SGHDT and YYEEEE. In nucleotides, the CDR3 is TGTGCCAGCGTAGCGGCTAGCACAGATACGCAGTATTTT. It codes for CASVAASTDTQYF.

V usage is TRBV9 and J usage is TRBJ1-1; D gene ambiguous. CDR1 and CDR2 from the germline V gene are SGDLS and YYNGEE. CDR3 length: 15 residues. The V gene lost 0 bases and the J gene lost 2 bases, with 11 bases spanning the gap. This CDR3 is CASSVVVSHNTEAFF. CDR3 DNA: TGTGCCAGCAGCGTAGTAGTATCTCATAACACTGAAGCTTTCTTT.

V is TRBV7-3 and J is TRBJ2-3; 9 bases map to TRBD2. V lost 5 bases and J lost 7; bases outside the gene matches: 16. This CDR3 has 17 amino acids. Germline assignment: CDR1 SGHTA and CDR2 FQGTGA. The CDR3 is CASSPTLSGGYQHTQYF. In DNA, the CDR3 is TGTGCCAGCAGCCCCACCCTTAGCGGGGGATATCAGCATACGCAGTATTTT.

This clone appeared a single time. This chain connects TRBV6-7 to TRBJ1-5; TRBD1 matches at 9 bases. TRBV6-7 is recorded as an ORF, its role being uncertain. V lost 6 bases and J lost 0; bases outside the gene matches: 9. The CDR3 is 17 residues long. The CDR3 bases are TGTGCCAGCAGACCAGGACAGGGGACATATAGCAATCAGCCCCAGCATTTT. It is translated as CASRPGQGTYSNQPQHF.

The genes are TRBV6-1 and TRBJ2-7; 10 bases align to TRBD1. The V gene's germline CDR1 is MNHNS and CDR2 SASEGT. J gave up 1 base and V 2 bases, and 2 bases lay outside the gene matches. The CDR3 is 15 residues long. This CDR3 is CASSETGQGSYEQYF. In DNA form, the CDR3 reads TGTGCCAGCAGTGAAACGGGACAGGGGTCCTACGAGCAGTACTTC.

The chain links TRBV19 to TRBJ1-1, with TRBD1 as a possible D gene (5 bases). There are 12 residues in the CDR3. CDR1 and CDR2 (germline): LNHDA, SQIVND (reference sequence). The V end was cut by 8 bases, the J end by 7 bases, with 14 bases between. The CDR3 DNA reads as TGTGCCAGTCTCCAATCCCAGGGTGAAGCTTTCTTT. Its translation: CASLQSQGEAFF.

J is TRBJ1-1 and V is TRBV29-1; 9 nucleotides align to TRBD1. The V gene's germline CDR1 is SQVTM and CDR2 ANQGSEA. The CDR3 runs to 14 residues. Trimming cost V 2 bases and J 8 bases; bases outside gene matches: 9. CDR3 in amino acids: CSVEWVGQGLEAFF. DNA for the CDR3: TGCAGCGTTGAATGGGTAGGACAGGGGCTGGAAGCTTTCTTT.

The gene calls are TRBV6-1 and TRBJ1-1; tentatively, D is TRBD1 (6 bases). Trimming took 6 bases from V and 3 from J, leaving 8 bases between them. This CDR3 is 12 amino acids long. Germline CDR1 is MNHNS and CDR2 is SASEGT. In DNA, the CDR3 is TGTGCCAGCAGGCAGGGGCACACTGAAGCTTTCTTT. Amino acids: CASRQGHTEAFF.

The rearrangement links TRBV6-1 to TRBJ2-1; no definite D call. CDR1 and CDR2 (germline): MNHNS, SASEGT. V dropped 3 bases and J dropped 9 bases, with 9 bases sitting between them. This CDR3 spans 12 amino acids. CDR3 protein: CASSDPTGEQFF. For the CDR3, the DNA is TGTGCCAGCAGTGATCCAACGGGTGAGCAGTTCTTC.

This chain connects TRBV6-5 to TRBJ1-2; 7 nucleotides match TRBD1. The germline CDR1 and CDR2 sequences are MNHEY and SVGAGI. The CDR3 consists of 14 residues. The junction had 9 bases not matched to a gene; V was cut back by 6 bases and J by 5 bases. The CDR3 loop reads CASSPTGPRYGYTF. In DNA, the CDR3 is TGTGCCAGCAGCCCGACAGGGCCAAGGTATGGCTACACCTTC.

Only one count was recorded for this clone. The junction and the germline gene differ at one end; a read error may be behind it. The chain joins TRBV9 to TRBJ1-2; unclear D gene. The CDR3 sequence is 11 residues long. Germline V gene data show CDR1 as SGDLS and CDR2 as YYNGEE. In DNA, the CDR3 is TGTGCCAGCAGCGTAGCGGTAGGGAGGTACTTC. Translating gives CASSVAVGRYF.

The gene calls are TRBV4-2 and TRBJ2-7; 7 bases agree with TRBD2. The CDR3 is 16 amino acids. J was trimmed by 3 bases and V by 4 bases; bases with no gene match: 12. CDR1 LGHNA and CDR2 YNFKEQ come from the germline V gene. Here the CDR3 reads CASSPRASGELYEQYF. The CDR3, as DNA: TGTGCCAGCAGCCCCCGGGCTAGCGGCGAACTCTACGAGCAGTACTTC.